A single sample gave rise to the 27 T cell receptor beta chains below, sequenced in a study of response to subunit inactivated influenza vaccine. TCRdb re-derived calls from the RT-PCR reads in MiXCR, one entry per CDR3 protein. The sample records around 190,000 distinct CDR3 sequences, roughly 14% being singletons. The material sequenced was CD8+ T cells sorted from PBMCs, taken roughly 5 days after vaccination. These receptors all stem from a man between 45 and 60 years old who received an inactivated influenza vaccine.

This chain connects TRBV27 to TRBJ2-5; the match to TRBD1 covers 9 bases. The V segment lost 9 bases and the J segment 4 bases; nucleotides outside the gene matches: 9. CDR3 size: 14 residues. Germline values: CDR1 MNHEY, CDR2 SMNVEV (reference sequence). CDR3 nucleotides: TGTGCCAGTTATTCGACAGGGGGTGGAGAGACCCAGTACTTC. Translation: CASYSTGGGETQYF.

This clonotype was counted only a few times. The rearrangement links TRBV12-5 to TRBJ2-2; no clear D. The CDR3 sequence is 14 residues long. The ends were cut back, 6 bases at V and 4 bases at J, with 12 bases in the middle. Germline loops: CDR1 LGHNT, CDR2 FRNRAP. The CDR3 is CASGVAGFTGELFF. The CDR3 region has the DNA TGTGCTAGTGGAGTTGCTGGCTTCACCGGGGAGCTGTTTTTT.

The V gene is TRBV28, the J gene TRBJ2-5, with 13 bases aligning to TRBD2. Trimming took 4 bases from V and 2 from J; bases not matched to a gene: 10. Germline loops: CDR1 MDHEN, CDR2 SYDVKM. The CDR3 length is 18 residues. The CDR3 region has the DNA TGTGCCAGCAGTTCTGGACTAGCGGGAGCAGGGTGGCAAGAGACCCAGTACTTC. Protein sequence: CASSSGLAGAGWQETQYF.

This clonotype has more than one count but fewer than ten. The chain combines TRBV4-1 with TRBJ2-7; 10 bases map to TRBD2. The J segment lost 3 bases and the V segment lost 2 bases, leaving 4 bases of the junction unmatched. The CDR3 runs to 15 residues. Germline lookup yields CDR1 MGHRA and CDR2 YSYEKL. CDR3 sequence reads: CASSQIWTSGYEQYF. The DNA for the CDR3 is TGCGCCAGCAGCCAAATTTGGACTAGCGGCTACGAGCAGTACTTC.

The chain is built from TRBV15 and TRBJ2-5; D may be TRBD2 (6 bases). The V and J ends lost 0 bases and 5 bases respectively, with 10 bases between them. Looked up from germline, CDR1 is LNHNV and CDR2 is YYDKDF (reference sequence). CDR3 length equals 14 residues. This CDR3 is CATSREGLLETQYF. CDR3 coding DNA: TGTGCCACCAGCAGAGAGGGACTTTTGGAGACCCAGTACTTC. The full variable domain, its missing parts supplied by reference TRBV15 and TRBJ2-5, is DAMVIQNPRYQVTQFGKPVTLSCSQTLNHNVMYWYQQKSSQAPKLLFHYYDKDFNNEADTPDNFQSRRPNTSFCFLDIRSPGLGDTAMYLCATSREGLLETQYFGPGTRLLVL.

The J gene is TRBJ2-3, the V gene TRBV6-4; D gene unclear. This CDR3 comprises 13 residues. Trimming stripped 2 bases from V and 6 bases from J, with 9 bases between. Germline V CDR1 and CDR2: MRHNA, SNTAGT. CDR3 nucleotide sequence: TGTGCCAGCAGTGACGAGGCGTGGGATACGCAGTATTTT. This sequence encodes CASSDEAWDTQYF.

CDR3 bases: TGTGCCAGCAGTTGGACCGAGAATCAGCCCCAGCATTTT. Protein sequence: CASSWTENQPQHF. This sequence joins TRBV27 and TRBJ1-5; D is ambiguous. This CDR3 is 13 amino acids long. Trimming took off 4 bases at V and 4 bases at J, with 8 bases between the two ends. In germline, CDR1 is MNHEY, CDR2 SMNVEV (reference sequence).

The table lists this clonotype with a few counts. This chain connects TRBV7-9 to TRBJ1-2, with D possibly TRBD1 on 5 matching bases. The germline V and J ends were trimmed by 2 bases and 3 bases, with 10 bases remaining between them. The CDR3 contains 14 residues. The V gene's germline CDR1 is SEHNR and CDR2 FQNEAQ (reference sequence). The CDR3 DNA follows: TGTGCCAGCAGCTTAACCGGGACGGACTATGGCTACACCTTC. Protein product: CASSLTGTDYGYTF.

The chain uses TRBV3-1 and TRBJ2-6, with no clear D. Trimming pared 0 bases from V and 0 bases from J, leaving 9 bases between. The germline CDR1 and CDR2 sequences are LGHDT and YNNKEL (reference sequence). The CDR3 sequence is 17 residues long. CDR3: CASSQDGTASGANVLTF. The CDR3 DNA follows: TGTGCCAGCAGCCAAGATGGTACAGCCTCTGGGGCCAACGTCCTGACTTTC.

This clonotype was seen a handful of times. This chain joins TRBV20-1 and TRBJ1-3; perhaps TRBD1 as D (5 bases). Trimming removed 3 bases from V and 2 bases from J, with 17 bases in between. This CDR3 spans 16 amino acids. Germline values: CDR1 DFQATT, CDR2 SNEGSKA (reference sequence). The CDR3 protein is CSARGPSRAPGNTIYF. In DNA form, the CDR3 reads TGCAGTGCTAGGGGGCCGTCCAGAGCTCCTGGAAACACCATATATTTT.

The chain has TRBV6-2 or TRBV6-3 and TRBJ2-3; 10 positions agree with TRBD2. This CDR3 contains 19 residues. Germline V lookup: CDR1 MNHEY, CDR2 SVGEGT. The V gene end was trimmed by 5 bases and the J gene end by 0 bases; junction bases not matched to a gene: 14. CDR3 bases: TGTGCCAGCAGTACCGTCTTAGCGGGAGGCGGTGGTAGCACAGATACGCAGTATTTT. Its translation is CASSTVLAGGGGSTDTQYF.

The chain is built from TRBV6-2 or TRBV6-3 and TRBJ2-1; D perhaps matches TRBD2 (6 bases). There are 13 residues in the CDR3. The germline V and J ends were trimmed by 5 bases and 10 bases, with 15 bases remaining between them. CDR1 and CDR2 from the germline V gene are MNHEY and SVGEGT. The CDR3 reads CASSPRLGGEQFF. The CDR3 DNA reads TGTGCCAGCAGTCCTCGTTTGGGAGGAGAGCAGTTCTTC.

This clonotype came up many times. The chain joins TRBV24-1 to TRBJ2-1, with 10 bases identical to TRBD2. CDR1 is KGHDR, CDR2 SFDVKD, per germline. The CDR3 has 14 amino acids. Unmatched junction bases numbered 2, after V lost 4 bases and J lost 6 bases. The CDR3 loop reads CATSDWTSGNEQFF. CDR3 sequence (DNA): TGTGCCACCAGTGACTGGACTAGCGGCAATGAGCAGTTCTTC.

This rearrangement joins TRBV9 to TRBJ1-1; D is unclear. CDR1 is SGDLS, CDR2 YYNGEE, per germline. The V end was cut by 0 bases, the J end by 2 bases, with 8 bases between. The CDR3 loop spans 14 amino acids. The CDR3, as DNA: TGTGCCAGCAGCGTAGGGGGTACCAACACTGAAGCTTTCTTT. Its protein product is CASSVGGTNTEAFF. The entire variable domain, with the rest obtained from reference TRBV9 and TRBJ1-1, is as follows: DSGVTQTPKHLITATGQRVTLRCSPRSGDLSVYWYQQSLDQGLQFLIQYYNGEERAKGNILERFSAQQFPDLHSELNLSSLELGDSALYFCASSVGGTNTEAFFGQGTRLTVV.

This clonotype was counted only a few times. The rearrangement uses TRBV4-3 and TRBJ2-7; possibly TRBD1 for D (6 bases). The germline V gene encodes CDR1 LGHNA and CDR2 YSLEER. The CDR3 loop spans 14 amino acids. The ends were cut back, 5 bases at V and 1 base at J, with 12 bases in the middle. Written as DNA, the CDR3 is TGCGCCAGCAGCGAAGCGGACAGTTCCTACGAGCAGTACTTC. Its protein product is CASSEADSSYEQYF.

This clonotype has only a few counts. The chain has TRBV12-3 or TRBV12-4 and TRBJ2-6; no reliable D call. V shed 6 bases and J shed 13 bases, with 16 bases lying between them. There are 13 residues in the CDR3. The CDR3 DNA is TGTGCCAGCAGACAGCCCTCCCGCCCAGTCCTGACTTTC. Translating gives CASRQPSRPVLTF.

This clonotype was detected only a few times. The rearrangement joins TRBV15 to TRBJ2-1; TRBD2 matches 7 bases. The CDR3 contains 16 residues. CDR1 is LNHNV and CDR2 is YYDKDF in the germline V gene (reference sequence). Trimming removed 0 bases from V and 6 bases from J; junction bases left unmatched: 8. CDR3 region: CATSREGIAGLNEQFF. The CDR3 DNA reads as TGTGCCACCAGCAGAGAGGGGATAGCGGGCCTCAATGAGCAGTTCTTC.

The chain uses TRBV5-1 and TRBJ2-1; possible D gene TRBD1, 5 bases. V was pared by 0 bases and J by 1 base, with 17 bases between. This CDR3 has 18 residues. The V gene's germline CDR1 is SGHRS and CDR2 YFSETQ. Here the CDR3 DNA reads TGCGCCAGCAGCTTGGGCCCCACAGGTGAGGTTTCCTACAATGAGCAGTTCTTC. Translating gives CASSLGPTGEVSYNEQFF.

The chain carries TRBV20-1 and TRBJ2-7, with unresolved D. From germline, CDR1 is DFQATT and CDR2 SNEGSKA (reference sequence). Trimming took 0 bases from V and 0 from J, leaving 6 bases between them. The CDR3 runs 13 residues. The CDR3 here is CSAREWDSYEQYF. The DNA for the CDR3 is TGCAGTGCTAGAGAATGGGACTCCTACGAGCAGTACTTC.

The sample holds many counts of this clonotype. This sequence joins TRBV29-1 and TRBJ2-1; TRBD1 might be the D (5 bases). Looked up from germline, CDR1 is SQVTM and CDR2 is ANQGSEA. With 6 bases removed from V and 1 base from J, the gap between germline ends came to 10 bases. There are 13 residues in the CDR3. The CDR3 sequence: CSVGHLSYNEQFF. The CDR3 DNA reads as TGCAGCGTAGGACACTTATCCTACAATGAGCAGTTCTTC.

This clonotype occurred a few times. DNA of the CDR3: TGCAGCGTTGAACAGGGTGGGGACATGAACACTGAAGCTTTCTTT. This gives the protein CSVEQGGDMNTEAFF. This rearrangement joins TRBV29-1 to TRBJ1-1, with a tentative D call TRBD1 (6 bases). CDR1 SQVTM and CDR2 ANQGSEA come from the germline V gene. The CDR3 runs 15 residues. Trimming removed 2 bases at V and 0 bases at J, with 13 bases between. Drawing the rest from reference TRBV29-1 and TRBJ1-1, the complete variable domain is SAVISQKPSRDICQRGTSLTIQCQVDSQVTMMFWYRQQPGQSLTLIATANQGSEATYESGFVIDKFPISRPNLTFSTLTVSNMSPEDSSIYLCSVEQGGDMNTEAFFGQGTRLTVV.

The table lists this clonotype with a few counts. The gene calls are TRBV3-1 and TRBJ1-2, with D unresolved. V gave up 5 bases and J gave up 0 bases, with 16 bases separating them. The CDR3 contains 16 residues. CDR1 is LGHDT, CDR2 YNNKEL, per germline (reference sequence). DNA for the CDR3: TGTGCCAGCAGCGCCCGACCGGAATTAGCTAACTATGGCTACACCTTC. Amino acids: CASSARPELANYGYTF.

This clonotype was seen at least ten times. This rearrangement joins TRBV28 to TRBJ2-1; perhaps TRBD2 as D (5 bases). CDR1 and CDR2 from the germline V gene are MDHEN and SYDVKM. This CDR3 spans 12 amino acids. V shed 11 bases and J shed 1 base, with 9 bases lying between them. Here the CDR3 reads CAGGRSYNEQFF. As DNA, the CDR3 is TGTGCCGGAGGACGGTCCTACAATGAGCAGTTCTTC.

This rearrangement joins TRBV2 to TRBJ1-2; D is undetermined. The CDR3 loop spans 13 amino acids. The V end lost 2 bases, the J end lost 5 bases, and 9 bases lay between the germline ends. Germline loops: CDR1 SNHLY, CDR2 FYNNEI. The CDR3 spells CASSETLGYGYTF. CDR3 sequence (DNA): TGTGCCAGCAGTGAAACTCTGGGGTATGGCTACACCTTC.

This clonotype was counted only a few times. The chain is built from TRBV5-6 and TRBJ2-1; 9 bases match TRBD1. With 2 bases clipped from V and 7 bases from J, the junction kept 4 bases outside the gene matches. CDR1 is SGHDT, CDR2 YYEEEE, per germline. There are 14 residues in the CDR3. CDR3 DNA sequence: TGTGCCAGCAGCTTCGGGACAGGGTTGAATGAGCAGTTCTTC. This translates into CASSFGTGLNEQFF.

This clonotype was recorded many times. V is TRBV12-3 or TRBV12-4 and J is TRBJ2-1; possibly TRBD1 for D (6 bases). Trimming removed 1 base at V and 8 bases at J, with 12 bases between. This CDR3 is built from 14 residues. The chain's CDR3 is CASSLVAGVDEQFF. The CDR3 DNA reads TGTGCCAGCAGTTTAGTTGCAGGGGTCGATGAGCAGTTCTTC.

CDR3 loop: CASSWGSSLFQETQYF. Here the CDR3 DNA reads TGTGCCAGCAGCTGGGGGAGCTCTTTATTCCAAGAGACCCAGTACTTC. V gene TRBV7-6 combines with J gene TRBJ2-5; either TRBD1 or TRBD2 may fit D (5 bases each). V shed 4 bases and J shed 1 base, with 16 bases lying between them. Germline V CDR1 and CDR2: SGHVS, FNYEAQ. The CDR3 covers 16 residues.